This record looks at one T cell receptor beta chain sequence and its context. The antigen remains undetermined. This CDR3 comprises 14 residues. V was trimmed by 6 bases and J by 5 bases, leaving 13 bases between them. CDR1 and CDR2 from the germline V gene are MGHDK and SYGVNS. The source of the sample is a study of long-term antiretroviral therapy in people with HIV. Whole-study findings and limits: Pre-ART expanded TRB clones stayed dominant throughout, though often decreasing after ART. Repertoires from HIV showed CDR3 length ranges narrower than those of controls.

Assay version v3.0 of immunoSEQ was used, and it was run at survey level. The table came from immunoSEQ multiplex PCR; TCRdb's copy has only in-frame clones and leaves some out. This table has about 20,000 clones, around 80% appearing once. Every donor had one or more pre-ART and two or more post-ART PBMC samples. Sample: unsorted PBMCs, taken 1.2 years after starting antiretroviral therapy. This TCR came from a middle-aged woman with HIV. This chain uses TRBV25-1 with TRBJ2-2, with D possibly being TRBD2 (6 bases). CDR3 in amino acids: CASRGMGLTGELFF. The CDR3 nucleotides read TGTGCCAGCAGAGGGATGGGACTGACCGGGGAGCTGTTTTTT.